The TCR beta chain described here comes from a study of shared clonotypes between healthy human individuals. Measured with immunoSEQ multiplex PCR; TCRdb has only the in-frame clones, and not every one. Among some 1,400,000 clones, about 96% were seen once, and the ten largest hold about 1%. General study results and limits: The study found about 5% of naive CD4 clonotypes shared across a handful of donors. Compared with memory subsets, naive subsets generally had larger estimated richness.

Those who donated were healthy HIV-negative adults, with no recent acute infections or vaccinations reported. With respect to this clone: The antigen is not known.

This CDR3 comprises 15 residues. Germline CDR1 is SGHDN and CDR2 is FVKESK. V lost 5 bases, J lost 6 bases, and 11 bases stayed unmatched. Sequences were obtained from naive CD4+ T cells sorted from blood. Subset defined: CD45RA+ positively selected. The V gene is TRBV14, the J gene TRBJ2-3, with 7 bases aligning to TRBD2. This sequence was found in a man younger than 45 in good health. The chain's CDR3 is CASSEIAGLADTQYF. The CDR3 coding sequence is TGTGCCAGCAGCGAGATAGCGGGCCTAGCGGATACGCAGTATTTT.